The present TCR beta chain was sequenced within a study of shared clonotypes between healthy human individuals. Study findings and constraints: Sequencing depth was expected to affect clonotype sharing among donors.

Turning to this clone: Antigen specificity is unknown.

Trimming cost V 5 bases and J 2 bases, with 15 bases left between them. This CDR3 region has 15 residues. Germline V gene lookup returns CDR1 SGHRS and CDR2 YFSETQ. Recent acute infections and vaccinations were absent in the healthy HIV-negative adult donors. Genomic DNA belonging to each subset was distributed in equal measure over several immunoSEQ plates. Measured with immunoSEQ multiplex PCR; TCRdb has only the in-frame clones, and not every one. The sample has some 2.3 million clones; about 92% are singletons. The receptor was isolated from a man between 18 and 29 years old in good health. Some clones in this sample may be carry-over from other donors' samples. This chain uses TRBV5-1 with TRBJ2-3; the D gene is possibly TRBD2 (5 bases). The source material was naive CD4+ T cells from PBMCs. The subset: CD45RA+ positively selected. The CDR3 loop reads CASREGAGVTDTQYF. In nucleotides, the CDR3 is TGCGCCAGCAGGGAAGGCGCCGGGGTCACAGATACGCAGTATTTT.